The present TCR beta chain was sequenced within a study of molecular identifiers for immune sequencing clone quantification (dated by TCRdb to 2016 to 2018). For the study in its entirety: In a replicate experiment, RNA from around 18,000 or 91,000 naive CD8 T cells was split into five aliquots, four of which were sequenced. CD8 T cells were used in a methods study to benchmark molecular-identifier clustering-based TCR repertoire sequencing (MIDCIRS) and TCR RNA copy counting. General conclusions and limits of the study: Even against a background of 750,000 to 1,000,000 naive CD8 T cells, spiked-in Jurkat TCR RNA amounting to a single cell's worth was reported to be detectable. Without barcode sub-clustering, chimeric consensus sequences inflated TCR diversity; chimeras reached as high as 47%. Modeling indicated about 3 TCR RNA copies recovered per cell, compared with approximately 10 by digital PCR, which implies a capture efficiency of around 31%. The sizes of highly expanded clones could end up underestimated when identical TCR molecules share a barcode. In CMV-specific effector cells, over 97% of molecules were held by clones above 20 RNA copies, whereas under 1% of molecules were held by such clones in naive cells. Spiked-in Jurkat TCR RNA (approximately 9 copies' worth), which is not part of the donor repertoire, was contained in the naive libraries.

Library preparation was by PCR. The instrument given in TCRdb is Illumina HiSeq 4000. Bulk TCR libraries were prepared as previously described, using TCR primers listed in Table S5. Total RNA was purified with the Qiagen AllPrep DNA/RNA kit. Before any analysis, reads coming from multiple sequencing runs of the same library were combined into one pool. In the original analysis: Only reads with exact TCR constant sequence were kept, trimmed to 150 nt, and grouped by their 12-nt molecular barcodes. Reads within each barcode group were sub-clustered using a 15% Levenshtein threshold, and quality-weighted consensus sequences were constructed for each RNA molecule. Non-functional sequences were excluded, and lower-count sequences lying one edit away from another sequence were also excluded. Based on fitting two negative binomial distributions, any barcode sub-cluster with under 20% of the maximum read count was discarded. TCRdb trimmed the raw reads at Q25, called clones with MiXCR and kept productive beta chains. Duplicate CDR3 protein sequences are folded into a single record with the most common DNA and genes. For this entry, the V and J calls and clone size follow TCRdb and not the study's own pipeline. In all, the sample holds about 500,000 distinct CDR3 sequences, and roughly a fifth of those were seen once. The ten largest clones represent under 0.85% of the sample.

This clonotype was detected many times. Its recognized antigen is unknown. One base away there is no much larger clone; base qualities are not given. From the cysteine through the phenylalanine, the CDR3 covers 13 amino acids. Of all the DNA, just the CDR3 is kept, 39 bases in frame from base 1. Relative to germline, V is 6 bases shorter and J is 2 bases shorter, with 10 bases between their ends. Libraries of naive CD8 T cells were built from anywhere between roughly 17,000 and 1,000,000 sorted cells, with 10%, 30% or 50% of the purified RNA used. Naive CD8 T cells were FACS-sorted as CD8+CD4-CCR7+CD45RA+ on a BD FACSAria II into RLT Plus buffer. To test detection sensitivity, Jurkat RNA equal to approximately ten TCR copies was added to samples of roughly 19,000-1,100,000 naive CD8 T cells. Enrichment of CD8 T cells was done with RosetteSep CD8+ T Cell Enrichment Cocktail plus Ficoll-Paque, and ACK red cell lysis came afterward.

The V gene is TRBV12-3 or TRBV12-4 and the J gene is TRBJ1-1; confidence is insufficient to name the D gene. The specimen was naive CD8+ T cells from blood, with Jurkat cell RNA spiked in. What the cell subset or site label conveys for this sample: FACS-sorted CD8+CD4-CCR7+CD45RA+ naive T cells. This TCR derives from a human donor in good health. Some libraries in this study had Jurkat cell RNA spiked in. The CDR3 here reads CASRDGLNTEAFF. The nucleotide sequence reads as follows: TGTGCCAGCAGAGACGGACTTAACACTGAAGCTTTCTTT.